This TCR beta chain originates from a study of persistence of HIV-infected CD4 T cells. On the study more broadly: Two participants gave one leukapheresis sample; others gave up to roughly 180 mL blood repeatedly.

Anti-CD3/anti-CD28 beads served as a nonspecific positive control stimulus. Sorting selected CD4+ T cells upregulating both CD40 ligand and CD69. CD4+ T cell counts exceeded 400 cells/uL; CMV serology was positive. The CDR3 covers 13 residues. Trimming took off 2 bases at V and 4 bases at J, with 6 bases between the two ends. Germline CDR1 is LGHDT and CDR2 is YNNKEL (reference sequence). Of note for this clone: Its antigen is not known.

Overall study findings and caveats: Compared with CD3/CD28-stimulated cells, CMV- and Gag-responding cells showed lower TCRbeta richness. Degenerate expanded CDR3beta sequences were enriched among CMV- and Gag-responding cells.

Sequencing used immunoSEQ version 4 in survey mode. The protocol was immunoSEQ multiplex PCR, while the TCRdb copy is restricted to in-frame clones and leaves out a portion. Counted here are 30,000 to 45,000 clones, about 87% occurring once; the ten biggest clones make up approximately 1.3%. The receptor was derived from an adult man with HIV who was CMV-seropositive. Sequenced material: CD4+ T cells sorted from PBMCs after roughly 18-hour stimulation, taken from a patient who received antiretroviral therapy. The genes are TRBV3-1 (or the pseudogene TRBV3-2) and TRBJ1-5; D unresolved. The CDR3 is CASSQLENQPQHF. Here the CDR3 DNA reads TGTGCCAGCAGCCAATTGGAGAATCAGCCCCAGCATTTT.